Listed here is a single T cell receptor beta chain. V was pared by 5 bases and J by 2 bases, with 10 bases between. CDR1 LNHDA and CDR2 SQIVND come from the germline V gene (reference sequence). This CDR3 region has 13 residues. The data originate from a study of cytomegalovirus exposure and HLA in healthy donors. With 60 Vbeta and 13 Jbeta primers, the PCR was carried out. The protocol was immunoSEQ multiplex PCR, while the TCRdb copy is restricted to in-frame clones and leaves out a portion. The table for this sample gives 60,000 or so clones. This TCR came from a middle-aged man in good health and CMV-seropositive. Sequencing was performed on PBMCs. The chain couples TRBV19 to TRBJ2-7, with a weak D call TRBD1 (6 bases). The DNA for the CDR3 is TGTGCCAGTAGTCTCGGACAGCCCTACGAGCAGTACTTC. It translates to CASSLGQPYEQYF. The variable domain in full, with the rest retrieved from reference TRBV19 and TRBJ2-7, is DGGITQSPKYLFRKEGQNVTLSCEQNLNHDAMYWYRQDPGQGLRLIYYSQIVNDFQKGDIAEGYSVSREKKESFPLTVTSAQKNPTAFYLCASSLGQPYEQYFGPGTRLTVT.